This TCR beta chain was documented in a study of T cells in narcolepsy. This table comes from immunoSEQ multiplex PCR, and its TCRdb copy is limited to in-frame clones, with some not included. The repertoire holds fewer than 40,000 clones, with roughly 77% as singletons. The CDR3 totals 18 residues. Germline V gene data show CDR1 as SGHRS and CDR2 as YFSETQ. Losses at the gene ends were 0 bases for V and 0 bases for J; bases not matched to a gene: 11. General study results and limits: Same-patient CSF and blood CD4+ T cell clonotypes included HCRT-specific and TRIB2-specific autoreactive ones. Autoreactive clone sequences were missing from some blood memory CD4+ repertoires. Reportedly, autoreactive clonotypes were serially detected in patients' blood but not controls'.

Of note for this clone: Its cognate antigen is unknown.

The gene calls are TRBV5-1 and TRBJ2-7; 8 nucleotides agree with TRBD2. The sequenced material came from CD45RA- memory CD4+ T cells from PBMCs. The clonotype comes from a human donor with narcolepsy. CDR3 loop: CASSLGPPSSGSSYEQYF. The DNA for the CDR3 is TGCGCCAGCAGCTTGGGGCCCCCTTCTAGCGGGTCCTCCTACGAGCAGTACTTC.